Below are 18 T cell receptor beta chains sequenced from a single sample in a study of OX40 agonist ivuxolimab in advanced cancers. Sequencing was performed with immunoSEQ multiplex PCR; in TCRdb, only in-frame clones are kept and a portion is missing. Of some 65,000 clones in the sample, around 85% are singletons; the top ten hold under 4.5%. The sequencing here drew on CD4+ or CD8+ T cells sorted from blood, taken in a trial of the OX40 agonist ivuxolimab. Source of these receptors: an adult with an advanced solid tumor such as melanoma, head and neck, liver or kidney cancer.

V and J are TRBV6-6 and TRBJ2-3; 11 nucleotides agree with TRBD1. From germline, CDR1 is MNHNY and CDR2 SVGAGI (reference sequence). There are 15 residues in the CDR3. The ends lost 3 bases at V and 9 bases at J; junction bases unmatched: 8. The chain's CDR3 is CASSYGTGGIGTQYF. The CDR3 DNA follows: TGTGCCAGCAGTTATGGGACAGGGGGAATTGGAACGCAGTATTTT.

The V call is TRBV11-2, the J call TRBJ2-7; 8 bases match TRBD2. The CDR3 covers 13 residues. After removal of 5 bases from V and 7 bases from J, the junction contained 7 bases not matched to a gene. The germline CDR1 and CDR2 sequences are SGHAT and FQNNGV. The CDR3 bases are TGTGCCAGCAGCAATCTAGCGGGCCGAGAGCAGTACTTC. Amino acid sequence: CASSNLAGREQYF.

V gene TRBV19 combines with J gene TRBJ1-5; TRBD1 matches 8 bases. Germline lookup yields CDR1 LNHDA and CDR2 SQIVND (reference sequence). J lost 6 bases, V lost 10 bases, and 14 bases had no gene match. This CDR3 region has 15 residues. The CDR3 DNA is TGTGCCACTCACCCCGGGACAGGTGGTATTCAGCCCCAGCATTTT. Encoded protein: CATHPGTGGIQPQHF.

The V gene is TRBV27, the J gene TRBJ1-5; D is ambiguous. Trimming stripped 3 bases from V and 3 bases from J, with 12 bases between. Germline assignment: CDR1 MNHEY and CDR2 SMNVEV (reference sequence). This CDR3 spans 15 amino acids. For the CDR3, the DNA is TGTGCCAGCAGTTTGTTCGGTATTCCCAATCAGCCCCAGCATTTT. Protein product: CASSLFGIPNQPQHF.

The sample holds one count of this clone. The rearrangement links TRBV7-9 to TRBJ2-3; D is unclear. The length of the CDR3 is 14 residues. Trimming shortened V by 5 bases and J by 3 bases, and 12 bases separated the two germline ends. Germline V gives CDR1 SEHNR, CDR2 FQNEAQ (reference sequence). Here the CDR3 reads CASSVLGLTDTQYF. CDR3 in DNA: TGTGCCAGCAGCGTGCTGGGGTTAACAGATACGCAGTATTTT.

For the CDR3, the DNA is TGCGCCAGCAGCCAAGATTTAGGGACAGATCCTAGGTTTGCCTACGAGCAGTACTTC. Its translation is CASSQDLGTDPRFAYEQYF. The chain recombines TRBV4-3 with TRBJ2-7; 7 nucleotides agree with TRBD1. This CDR3 is built from 19 residues. In germline, CDR1 is LGHNA, CDR2 YSLEER. Germline trimming cut 0 bases from V and 2 bases from J; bases unmatched to any gene: 16.

This chain connects TRBV5-5 to TRBJ2-1, with 8 nucleotides matching TRBD2. After removal of 4 bases from V and 1 base from J, the junction contained 4 bases not matched to a gene. CDR3 size: 15 residues. Germline CDR1 reads SGHKS; CDR2 reads YYEKEE (reference sequence). In nucleotides, the CDR3 is TGTGCCAGCAGCATACTAGCGGTTTCCTACAATGAGCAGTTCTTC. Encoded protein: CASSILAVSYNEQFF.

V usage is TRBV7-3 and J usage is TRBJ2-2, with a possible D match to TRBD1 (6 bases). With 0 bases removed from V and 4 bases from J, the gap between germline ends came to 12 bases. The germline V gene encodes CDR1 SGHTA and CDR2 FQGTGA. This CDR3 spans 16 amino acids. CDR3 nucleotide sequence: TGTGCCAGCAGCTTAACGGGGGCGCGAGTCACCGGGGAGCTGTTTTTT. The encoded protein is CASSLTGARVTGELFF.

This clone was seen more than once but under ten times. J is TRBJ1-2 and V is TRBV6-5; 10 nucleotides line up with TRBD1. V dropped 5 bases and J dropped 6; count of bases not matched to a gene: 6. Germline CDR1 reads MNHEY; CDR2 reads SVGAGI. The CDR3 length is 14 residues. This chain's CDR3 is CASSETGGTDGYTF. Here the CDR3 DNA reads TGTGCCAGCAGTGAGACAGGGGGCACCGATGGCTACACCTTC.

In its sample, this clone was seen a few times. The chain recombines TRBV11-2 with TRBJ2-5; 7 bases agree with TRBD2. The CDR3 runs to 13 residues. Germline V gene lookup returns CDR1 SGHAT and CDR2 FQNNGV. V gave up 5 bases and J gave up 3 bases; unmatched junction bases: 3. CDR3 in amino acids: CASSQGLEETQYF. The CDR3 nucleotides are TGTGCCAGCAGCCAAGGACTAGAAGAGACCCAGTACTTC.

The rearrangement uses TRBV5-4 and TRBJ1-2, with D perhaps TRBD1 (5 bases). V was clipped by 0 bases and J by 4 bases, with 13 bases between them. The CDR3 runs to 15 residues. From germline, CDR1 is SGHNT and CDR2 YYREEE (reference sequence). As DNA, the CDR3 is TGTGCCAGCAGCTTGGAGGGCCCGGGGGGCTATGGCTACACCTTC. It codes for CASSLEGPGGYGYTF.

V and J are TRBV5-1 and TRBJ1-6; TRBD1 agrees at 7 bases. V was pared by 3 bases and J by 5 bases, with 5 bases of the junction left unmatched. The length of the CDR3 is 15 residues. Per the germline V gene, CDR1 is SGHRS and CDR2 is YFSETQ. CDR3 amino acids: CASSWGTANNSPLHF. CDR3 sequence (DNA): TGCGCCAGCAGCTGGGGGACAGCTAATAATTCACCCCTCCACTTT.

This clone was seen once. The CDR3 DNA sequence: TGTGCCAGAAGCTTGGCGGACAGGGGGACTAGCGGGAGTACCGGGGAGCTGTTTTTT. Translation gives CARSLADRGTSGSTGELFF. This chain joins TRBV5-3 and TRBJ2-2, with 14 positions matching TRBD2. TRBV5-3 counts as an open reading frame of uncertain function. CDR3 length: 19 amino acids. The trim removed 0 bases at V and 5 bases at J, leaving 9 bases unmatched.

The CDR3 loop is CASSGRTGVGDTQYF. In DNA form, the CDR3 reads TGTGCCAGCAGTGGGCGGACAGGGGTGGGTGATACGCAGTATTTT. J is TRBJ2-3 and V is TRBV2; TRBD1 matches 9 bases. V shed 4 bases and J 6 bases; nucleotides not matched to a gene: 8. Per the germline V gene, CDR1 is SNHLY and CDR2 is FYNNEI. The CDR3 contains 15 residues.

The V call is TRBV9, the J call TRBJ2-7; unclear D gene. Per germline, CDR1 SGDLS and CDR2 YYNGEE. This CDR3 has 13 residues. V was shortened by 4 bases and J by 6 bases, with 14 bases between the two germline ends. The CDR3 coding sequence is TGTGCCAGCAGCATAACACCGGGCACCGAGCAGTACTTC. Protein product: CASSITPGTEQYF.

The genes are TRBV14 and TRBJ2-7; D is unresolved. This CDR3 spans 15 amino acids. V lost 0 bases, J lost 2 bases, and 11 bases lay in between. The germline V gene encodes CDR1 SGHDN and CDR2 FVKESK. The CDR3 loop reads CASSQDRVNPYEQYF. CDR3 coding DNA: TGTGCCAGCAGCCAAGATCGAGTTAATCCCTACGAGCAGTACTTC.

The V and J genes are TRBV12-5 and TRBJ2-5; TRBD1 matches 7 bases. The CDR3 is 13 residues long. Per germline, CDR1 LGHNT and CDR2 FRNRAP. V shed 3 bases, J shed 4 bases, and the junction held 2 bases outside the gene matches. Here the CDR3 reads CASGLHRGETQYF. The CDR3 nucleotides read TGTGCTAGTGGTTTACACAGGGGAGAGACCCAGTACTTC.

The rearrangement links TRBV18 to TRBJ2-5; a possible D gene is TRBD2 (5 bases). The germline CDR1 and CDR2 sequences are KGHSH and LQKENI. V lost 6 bases and J 1 base, leaving 12 bases between the germline ends. This CDR3 contains 14 residues. The CDR3 spells CASSRLTPQETQYF. In DNA, the CDR3 is TGTGCCAGCTCCCGACTAACACCCCAAGAGACCCAGTACTTC.